This T cell receptor beta chain was observed in a study of T-cell reconstitution after alpha-beta-depleted transplantation in children. It was with unique molecular identifiers that the TCRbeta library was prepared. TCRdb ran MiXCR on the PCR reads and lists one entry per CDR3 protein. The repertoire holds about 500,000 distinct CDR3 sequences, with around a third as singletons. J lost 6 bases, V lost 2 bases, and 7 bases had no gene match. CDR1 and CDR2 (germline): SGHDT, YYEEEE. The CDR3 is made up of 15 amino acids. The TCR originated in a human donor who donated a stem cell graft to a child with aplastic anemia. This specimen consisted of PBMCs from the stem cell graft donor, obtained from the stem cell graft. This sequence joins TRBV5-6 and TRBJ2-5; 10 bases match TRBD2. The CDR3, as DNA: TGTGCCAGCAGCTTCGAGCGGGAGGGCGGAAAGACCCAGTACTTC. This sequence encodes CASSFEREGGKTQYF. Full variable domain (missing parts from reference TRBV5-6 and TRBJ2-5): DAGVTQSPTHLIKTRGQQVTLRCSPKSGHDTVSWYQQALGQGPQFIFQYYEEEERQRGNFPDRFSGHQFPNYSSELNVNALLLGDSALYLCASSFEREGGKTQYFGPGTRLLVL.